The entry below describes one T cell receptor (beta chain). Its antigen is currently unknown. The data belong to a study of vaccination and CD4 T cells after COVID-19. The study sequenced cultured CD4+ T cell DNA using the Oncomine TCR Beta short-read assay. MiXCR, run by TCRdb on the PCR reads, gives a single entry per CDR3 protein. The sample has 15,000 to 25,000 distinct CDR3 sequences, roughly 63% seen once. The CDR3 is 15 residues long. Germline V gene sequence: CDR1 MNHEY, CDR2 SMNVEV (reference sequence). V lost 6 bases, J lost 0 bases, and 11 bases lay in between. The treatment: roughly 10-day PBMC culture with coronavirus spike peptide pools or control peptides (ViraFEST assay). ViraFEST used peptide pools to expand antigen-specific T cells and subsequently sequenced their TCRs.

The source is a human donor who had recovered from COVID-19. Sequenced sample: CD4+ T cells from blood, cultured in vitro. The chain has TRBV27 and TRBJ1-4; no clear D gene. CDR3 in amino acids: CASRIQYATNEKLFF. DNA for the CDR3: TGTGCCAGCAGGATTCAATATGCAACTAATGAAAAACTGTTTTTT. Drawing the rest from reference TRBV27 and TRBJ1-4, the complete variable domain is EAQVTQNPRYLITVTGKKLTVTCSQNMNHEYMSWYRQDPGLGLRQIYYSMNVEVTDKGDVPEGYKVSRKEKRNFPLILESPSPNQTSLYFCASRIQYATNEKLFFGSGTQLSVL.